The next 14 T cell receptor beta chains were all read from a single sample in a study of Graves' ophthalmopathy and Graves' hyperthyroidism. Beta-chain TCR CDR3 regions were amplified from RNA transcripts. The library came from an HTBI-primed first-round RT-PCR and a second-round multiplex PCR. MiXCR, applied by TCRdb to the multiplex PCR reads, yields one record per CDR3 protein. The sample consists of about 400,000 distinct CDR3 sequences, around 21% of them appearing once. The sequencing sample was made of peripheral blood. Receptor source: a woman aged 18-29 years with stable Graves' hyperthyroidism.

This clonotype has only one observation. The chain combines TRBV28 with TRBJ1-5; D not resolved. The V end lost 10 bases, the J end lost 3 bases, and 13 bases lay between the germline ends. The germline gives CDR1 MDHEN, CDR2 SYDVKM. The CDR3 runs 13 residues. CDR3: CANSDASNQPQHF. CDR3 nucleotide sequence: TGTGCCAACAGCGACGCTTCCAATCAGCCCCAGCATTTT.

This clonotype was seen many times. The chain recombines TRBV5-6 with TRBJ2-5, with D maybe TRBD2 (6 bases). Germline loops: CDR1 SGHDT, CDR2 YYEEEE. Trimming shortened V by 0 bases and J by 4 bases, and 16 bases separated the two germline ends. The CDR3 has 16 residues. The CDR3 here is CASSLDYRLVGETQYF. Here the CDR3 DNA reads TGTGCCAGCAGCTTGGATTACAGACTAGTTGGAGAGACCCAGTACTTC. Complete variable domain (other parts from reference TRBV5-6 and TRBJ2-5): DAGVTQSPTHLIKTRGQQVTLRCSPKSGHDTVSWYQQALGQGPQFIFQYYEEEERQRGNFPDRFSGHQFPNYSSELNVNALLLGDSALYLCASSLDYRLVGETQYFGPGTRLLVL.

In this sample, this clonotype turned up many times. The rearrangement links TRBV7-2 to TRBJ1-5; 7 bases are shared with TRBD1. Losses at the gene ends were 0 bases for V and 9 bases for J; bases not matched to a gene: 8. Per germline, CDR1 SGHTA and CDR2 FQGNSA. The CDR3 has 15 residues. This chain's CDR3 is CASSLAGGGIRPQHF. Here the CDR3 DNA reads TGTGCCAGCAGCTTAGCAGGGGGCGGAATCCGGCCCCAGCATTTT.

V is TRBV18 and J is TRBJ2-5; D ambiguous. CDR1 is KGHSH and CDR2 is LQKENI in the germline V gene. This CDR3 spans 14 amino acids. The V and J ends lost 2 bases and 1 base respectively, with 8 bases between them. The CDR3 region has the DNA TGTGCCAGCTCACCATCGCGGAGCCAAGAGACCCAGTACTTC. Translating it yields CASSPSRSQETQYF.

This clonotype came up many times. This sequence joins TRBV2 and TRBJ2-7; TRBD1 aligns across 8 bases. Germline CDR1 SNHLY, CDR2 FYNNEI. With 4 bases clipped from V and 6 bases from J, the junction kept 8 bases outside the gene matches. This CDR3 comprises 14 residues. The CDR3 spells CASSAPDRVREQYF. For the CDR3, the DNA is TGTGCCAGCAGTGCCCCGGACAGGGTTCGCGAGCAGTACTTC.

There are many counts of this clonotype. The CDR3 DNA reads as TGTGCCAGCAGCTCTCCTGGTAGCGGGAGTCGGGAGCTGTTTTTT. This encodes CASSSPGSGSRELFF. This chain uses TRBV7-3 with TRBJ2-2; 9 bases match TRBD2. With 4 bases clipped from V and 9 bases from J, the junction kept 9 bases outside the gene matches. The germline CDR1 and CDR2 sequences are SGHTA and FQGTGA. This CDR3 spans 15 amino acids.

The V gene is TRBV12-5, the J gene TRBJ2-7, with 8 bases identical to TRBD1. V shed 7 bases, J shed 6 bases, and the junction held 11 bases outside the gene matches. The CDR3 totals 14 residues. Germline assignment: CDR1 LGHNT and CDR2 FRNRAP. Here the CDR3 reads CASAVGQGSLEQYF. Here the CDR3 DNA reads TGTGCTAGTGCTGTAGGACAGGGAAGCCTCGAGCAGTACTTC.

This rearrangement joins TRBV25-1 to TRBJ2-7; D possibly corresponds to TRBD1 (6 bases). CDR1 MGHDK and CDR2 SYGVNS come from the germline V gene. The ends were cut back, 1 base at V and 2 bases at J, with 9 bases in the middle. The CDR3 has 14 amino acids. This CDR3 is CASSESQGPYEQYF. DNA of the CDR3: TGTGCCAGCAGTGAATCACAGGGTCCCTACGAGCAGTACTTC.

This clonotype appeared many times. This rearrangement joins TRBV27 to TRBJ1-2; the D gene is possibly TRBD1 (6 bases). Trimming shortened V by 5 bases and J by 5 bases, and 21 bases separated the two germline ends. The CDR3 consists of 16 residues. Germline V gene data show CDR1 as MNHEY and CDR2 as SMNVEV (reference sequence). The CDR3 here is CASSPNPTGSGYGYTF. In DNA, the CDR3 is TGTGCCAGCAGTCCAAATCCGACAGGATCTGGGTATGGCTACACCTTC.

For this clonotype: Germline and junction disagree at one end, which may indicate a read error. V and J are TRBV20-1 and TRBJ2-7, with 13 bases matching TRBD2. The CDR3 is 18 residues long. Germline V gene sequence: CDR1 DFQATT, CDR2 SNEGSKA (reference sequence). CDR3 region: CSARDLLAGGLSLYDQYF. DNA for the CDR3: TGCAGTGCTAGAGATCTACTAGCGGGGGGGCTATCCTTATACGATCAGTACTTC.

The rearrangement uses TRBV27 and TRBJ1-6; D call uncertain. Germline lookup yields CDR1 MNHEY and CDR2 SMNVEV (reference sequence). This CDR3 contains 12 residues. The V and J ends lost 3 bases and 10 bases respectively, with 7 bases between them. The CDR3 DNA sequence: TGTGCCAGCAGTTTCCCCCGGTCACCCCTCCACTTT. Protein: CASSFPRSPLHF.

This clonotype showed up many times. The CDR3 coding sequence is TGTGCCAGCAGCTCCAGGGGACAGGGCCCGGGAGGGCCTGGCGGGGAGCTGTTTTTT. It is translated as CASSSRGQGPGGPGGELFF. The chain combines TRBV7-2 with TRBJ2-2; tentatively, D is TRBD1 (9 bases). V lost 4 bases and J 7 bases, leaving 28 bases between the germline ends. CDR3 length equals 19 residues. In germline, CDR1 is SGHTA, CDR2 FQGNSA.

This clonotype came up a few times. The V and J genes are TRBV15 and TRBJ2-5, with no clear D. The CDR3 totals 12 residues. In germline, CDR1 is LNHNV, CDR2 YYDKDF (reference sequence). V lost 3 bases, J lost 3 bases, and 5 bases lay in between. CDR3 protein: CATSSFEETQYF. The DNA for the CDR3 is TGTGCCACCAGCAGCTTTGAAGAGACCCAGTACTTC.

This clonotype occurred many times. The V and J genes are TRBV20-1 and TRBJ2-7; 10 bases are shared with TRBD2. CDR1 and CDR2 from the germline V gene are DFQATT and SNEGSKA (reference sequence). The CDR3 covers 14 residues. CDR3: CMCSLAGNSYEQYF. The CDR3 DNA is TGCATGTGTTCACTAGCGGGAAACTCCTACGAGCAGTACTTC.